This record concerns one T cell receptor beta chain sequence. Antigen specificity is unknown. The entry originates in a study of cytomegalovirus exposure and HLA in healthy donors. On the study more broadly: Among around 200 million T cells, an earlier analysis found roughly 100 million unique TCR beta sequences.

CDR3 length equals 15 residues. V dropped 4 bases and J dropped 2; count of bases not matched to a gene: 6. In germline, CDR1 is GTSNPN, CDR2 SVGIG (reference sequence). Regarding the study as a whole: Donor immune exposure was known only as CMV serostatus.

60 Vbeta and 13 Jbeta primers were used in PCR. This table comes from immunoSEQ multiplex PCR, and its TCRdb copy is limited to in-frame clones, with some not included. The repertoire holds 120,000 to 150,000 clones, with over 65% as singletons. The TCR originated in a woman aged 30 to 39 in good health and CMV-seronegative. The chain employs TRBV30 and TRBJ2-7, with TRBD2 matching 12 bases. The specimen sequenced was PBMCs. The DNA for the CDR3 is TGTGCCTGGACGCTAGCGGGAGGGACTCCCTACGAGCAGTACTTC. Its protein is CAWTLAGGTPYEQYF.